Listed here is a single TCR beta chain. Its antigen remains unidentified. V lost 3 bases and J lost 7, with 18 bases in between. Germline V gives CDR1 MGHRA, CDR2 YSYEKL. The CDR3 contains 15 residues. The sample comes from a study of beta chain features in type 1 diabetes. About the study: In all, about 100,000,000 sorted cells from all samples were analyzed. General observations from the study: TCRB CDR3 length was moderately but significantly reduced in all four CD4+ subsets of Type 1 diabetes patients.

Expressed TCRB transcripts were sequenced after all isolated RNA was converted to cDNA. Produced via immunoSEQ multiplex PCR; TCRdb's table is partial and in-frame only. The sample lists 250,000 to 300,000 clones; approximately 8.1% were seen once. The gene calls are TRBV4-1 and TRBJ1-1; perhaps TRBD1 as D (5 bases). Input material: central memory CD4+ T cells from blood. This TCR was recovered from a woman aged 18 to 35 in good health. CDR3 sequence: CASSQELRGYGEAFF. The CDR3 nucleotides read TGCGCCAGCAGCCAGGAACTCCGGGGGTACGGTGAAGCTTTCTTT.